This entry features one T cell receptor (beta chain) sequence. This record belongs to a study of blood T cells in healthy people across ages. Using a J-beta primer mix together with a sample-barcoded 5' primer, a second PCR was run for roughly 7 to 12 cycles. In TCRdb, the 5' RACE reads were re-called with MiXCR into one record per CDR3 protein. The sample holds some 750,000 distinct CDR3 sequences; about 24% are singletons and the top ten take approximately 20%. Germline CDR1 SGHTA, CDR2 FQGTGA. The CDR3 has 15 residues. The V end lost 5 bases, the J end lost 10 bases, and 21 bases lay between the germline ends.

The chain carries TRBV7-3 and TRBJ2-1; perhaps TRBD2 as D (6 bases). This receptor was identified in a man aged 70 or older in good health. Sequenced sample: blood. CDR3 sequence (DNA): TGTGCCAGCAGCCCGACTAGTATCCCGTCGGGAGAGCAGTTCTTC. It encodes CASSPTSIPSGEQFF.